This T cell receptor beta chain appears in the sequencing data of a study of T-cell reconstitution after alpha-beta-depleted transplantation in children. Unique molecular identifiers were used in preparing the TCRbeta library. Each CDR3 protein is one row after TCRdb ran MiXCR on the PCR reads. The sample consists of some 830,000 distinct CDR3 sequences, 16% of them appearing once. Study-level results: From newly produced T cells came most of the T-cell counts and diversity one year after transplant. It was surviving recipient T cells and thymic progenitors that gave some patients high TCRbeta diversity at day 60.

In germline, CDR1 is MNHEY, CDR2 SVGEGT. J gave up 1 base and V 5 bases, and 14 bases lay outside the gene matches. This CDR3 is built from 22 residues. Regarding this clonotype: The antigen remains unidentified.

The TCR sequence derives from a male patient younger than 18 who had a stem cell transplant for acute lymphoblastic leukemia, so the T cells may come from the graft donor. Here the sequenced sample was PBMCs, mostly from graft donor cells, taken 360 days after TCRalphabeta/CD19-depleted stem cell transplant. The chain recombines TRBV6-2 or TRBV6-3 with TRBJ2-6; 16 nucleotides align to TRBD2. CDR3: CASSTRTGPGLAGGSGANVLTF. CDR3 DNA: TGTGCCAGCAGTACCCGGACAGGGCCGGGACTAGCGGGGGGGTCTGGGGCCAACGTCCTGACTTTC.